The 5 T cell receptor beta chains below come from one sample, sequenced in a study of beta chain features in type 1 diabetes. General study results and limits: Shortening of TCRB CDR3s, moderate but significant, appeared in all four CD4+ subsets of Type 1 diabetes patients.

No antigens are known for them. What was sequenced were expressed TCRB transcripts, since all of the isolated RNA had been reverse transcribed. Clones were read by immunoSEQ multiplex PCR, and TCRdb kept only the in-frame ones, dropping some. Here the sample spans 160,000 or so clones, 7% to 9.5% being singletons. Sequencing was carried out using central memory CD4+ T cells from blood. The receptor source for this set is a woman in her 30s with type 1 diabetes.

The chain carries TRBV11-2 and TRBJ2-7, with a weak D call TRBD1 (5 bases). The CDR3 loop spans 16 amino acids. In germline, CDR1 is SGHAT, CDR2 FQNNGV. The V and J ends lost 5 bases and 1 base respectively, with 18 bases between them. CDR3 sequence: CASSPIARQGSYEQYF. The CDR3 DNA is TGTGCCAGCAGCCCAATTGCTCGGCAGGGATCCTACGAGCAGTACTTC.

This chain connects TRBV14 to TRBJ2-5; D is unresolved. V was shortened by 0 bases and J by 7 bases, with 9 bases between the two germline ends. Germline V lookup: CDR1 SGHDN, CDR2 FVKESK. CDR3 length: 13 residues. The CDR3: CASSQDRVGTQYF. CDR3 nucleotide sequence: TGTGCCAGCAGCCAAGATCGGGTGGGGACCCAGTACTTC.

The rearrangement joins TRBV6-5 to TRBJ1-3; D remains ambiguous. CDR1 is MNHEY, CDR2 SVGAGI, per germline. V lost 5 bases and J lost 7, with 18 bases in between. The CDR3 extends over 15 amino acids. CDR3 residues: CASSPTGGDWNTIYF. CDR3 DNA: TGTGCCAGCAGTCCTACGGGAGGCGATTGGAACACCATATATTTT.

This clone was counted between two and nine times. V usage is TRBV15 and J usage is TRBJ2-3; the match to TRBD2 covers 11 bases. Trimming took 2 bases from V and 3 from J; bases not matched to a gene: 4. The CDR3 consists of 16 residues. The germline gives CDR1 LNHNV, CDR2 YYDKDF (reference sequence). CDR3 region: CATSRPSSGRTDTQYF. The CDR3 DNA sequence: TGTGCCACCAGCAGACCTTCTAGCGGGAGGACAGATACGCAGTATTTT.

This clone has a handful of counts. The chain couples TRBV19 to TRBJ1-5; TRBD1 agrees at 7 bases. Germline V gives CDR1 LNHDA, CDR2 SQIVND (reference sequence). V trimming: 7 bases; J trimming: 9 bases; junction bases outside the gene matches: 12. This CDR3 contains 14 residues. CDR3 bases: TGTGCCAGTACCATGGGGACAGTCAGTCGGCCCCAGCATTTT. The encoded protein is CASTMGTVSRPQHF.